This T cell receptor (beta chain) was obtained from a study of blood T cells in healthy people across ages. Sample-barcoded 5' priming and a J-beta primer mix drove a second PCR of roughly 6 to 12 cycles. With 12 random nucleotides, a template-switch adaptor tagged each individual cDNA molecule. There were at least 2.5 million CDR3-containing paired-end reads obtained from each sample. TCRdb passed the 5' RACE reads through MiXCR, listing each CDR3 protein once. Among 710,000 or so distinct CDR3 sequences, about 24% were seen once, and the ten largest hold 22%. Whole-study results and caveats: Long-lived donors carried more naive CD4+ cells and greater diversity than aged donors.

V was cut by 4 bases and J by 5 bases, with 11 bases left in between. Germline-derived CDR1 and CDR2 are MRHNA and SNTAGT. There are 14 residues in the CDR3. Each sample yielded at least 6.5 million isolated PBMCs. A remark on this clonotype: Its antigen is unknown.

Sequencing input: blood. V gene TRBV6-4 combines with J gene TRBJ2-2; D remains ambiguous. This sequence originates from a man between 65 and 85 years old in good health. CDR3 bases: TGTGCCAGCAGTGTTGAAGTAGTTACCGGGGAGCTGTTTTTT. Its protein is CASSVEVVTGELFF.